The sequence of this T cell receptor (beta chain) was determined in a study of T cell repertoires in cytomegalovirus infection. Study context: Public TCR beta signatures provided an indication of both CMV infection and a matching HLA type.

Regarding the study as a whole: Cumulative public TCR beta family frequency identified CMV carriers with the relevant HLA.

Ten or more counts support this clonotype. Its target is not known. In germline, CDR1 is MDHEN, CDR2 SYDVKM. V lost 2 bases, J lost 5 bases, and 25 bases lay in between. This CDR3 contains 19 residues. Using its own MiXCR run on the reads, TCRdb lists one record per CDR3 protein. The table has approximately 550,000 distinct CDR3 sequences, approximately 15% seen once. The TCR comes from a human donor in good health (CMV status not recorded). Some clones in this sample may be carry-over from other donors' samples. Sequenced sample: CD8+ T cells from PBMCs. V gene TRBV28 combines with J gene TRBJ1-5, with a possible D match to TRBD1 (5 bases). The CDR3 sequence: CASSLRRATGTNGHQPQHF. The CDR3 nucleotides are TGTGCCAGCAGTTTAAGACGGGCGACCGGGACCAACGGGCATCAGCCCCAGCATTTT.